The T cell receptor beta chain under discussion was sequenced for a study of cytomegalovirus exposure and HLA in healthy donors. Study outcomes and limitations: Later analysis identified several of the most significant clusters that appeared linked to common viral pathogens.

Germline assignment: CDR1 SGHRS and CDR2 YFSETQ. V was pared by 2 bases and J by 1 base, with 6 bases between. This CDR3 spans 14 amino acids. This clone appeared a few times. What it binds is not known. Vbeta (60) and Jbeta (13) primers were used in the PCR. Assay used: immunoSEQ multiplex PCR; TCRdb lists only in-frame clones, some missing. The sample consists of some 250,000 clones, about 81% of them appearing once. This chain links TRBV5-1 with TRBJ2-2; D may be TRBD1 (5 bases). The TCR was taken from a woman in her forties in good health and CMV-seropositive. Source material: PBMCs. The CDR3 DNA is TGCGCCAGCAGCTTAGGGGAGAACACCGGGGAGCTGTTTTTT. Residues: CASSLGENTGELFF.